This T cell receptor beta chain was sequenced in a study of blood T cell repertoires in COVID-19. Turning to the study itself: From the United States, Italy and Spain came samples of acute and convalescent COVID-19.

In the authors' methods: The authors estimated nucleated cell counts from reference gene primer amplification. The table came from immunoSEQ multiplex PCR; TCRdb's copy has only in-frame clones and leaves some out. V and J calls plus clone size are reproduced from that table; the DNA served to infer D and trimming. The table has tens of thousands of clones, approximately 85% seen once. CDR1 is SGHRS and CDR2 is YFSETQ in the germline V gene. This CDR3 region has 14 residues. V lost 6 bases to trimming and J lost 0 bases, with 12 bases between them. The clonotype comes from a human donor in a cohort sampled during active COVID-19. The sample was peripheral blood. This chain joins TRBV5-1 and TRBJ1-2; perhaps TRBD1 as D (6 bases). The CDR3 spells CASTIDRPNYGYTF. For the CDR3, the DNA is TGCGCCAGCACGATCGACAGGCCTAACTATGGCTACACCTTC.